This T cell receptor (beta chain) was obtained from a study of PD-L1 blockade in urothelial cancer. Across the study: Prior exposure to chemotherapy in patients amounted to 0 to 3 regimens received.

General study findings and limits: At the 3-week point, tumor-associated blood clones expanded more in durable-benefit patients.

About this clone: Its matching antigen is unknown.

Assay used: immunoSEQ multiplex PCR; TCRdb lists only in-frame clones, some missing. The sample carries about 35,000 clones, around 84% recorded once. Specified time point: peripheral blood 6 weeks after treatment start. A total of 1 to 8 samples per patient were collected pretreatment and on-treatment. In germline, CDR1 is SNHLY, CDR2 FYNNEI. V lost 2 bases, J lost 0 bases, and 14 bases lay in between. CDR3 size: 17 residues. The receptor was isolated from a man aged 40-49 years with urothelial cancer. The chain carries TRBV2 and TRBJ1-5; D is undetermined. The sample in question was PBMCs, obtained around atezolizumab (anti-PD-L1) treatment. The CDR3 loop is CASSERVGVNSNQPQHF. The CDR3 bases are TGTGCCAGCAGTGAAAGGGTCGGGGTTAATAGCAATCAGCCCCAGCATTTT.